These T cell receptor beta chains were read from a single sample in a study of T-cell memory formation after mild COVID-19. TCRdb analysed the 5' RACE reads with MiXCR anew, one entry per CDR3 protein. The repertoire consists of fewer than 700,000 distinct CDR3 sequences, with more than 15% occurring once and the leading ten covering more than 10%. Sequencing used PBMCs or a T cell subset sorted from them (not recorded which). The receptor set was obtained from an adult woman who had mild COVID-19 (a few samples of this study predate the infection). Cell type and time point are not known. CDR3s include the opening cysteine and the closing phenylalanine or tryptophan. D genes are given only for firm matches. For some rows the clone size is stated as once, few or many, or as a class when expanded; others skip it.

clone_size | d_call | j_call | v_call | cdr3_aa | cdr3_nt
few | NA | TRBJ1-1 | TRBV7-9 | CASSLVREFSEAFF | TGTGCCAGCAGCTTAGTCAGGGAGTTTTCTGAAGCTTTCTTT
few | NA | TRBJ1-1 | TRBV14 | CASSQGKLGTKGTEAFF | TGTGCCAGCAGCCAGGGTAAACTCGGGACGAAGGGGACTGAAGCTTTCTTT
NA | NA | TRBJ1-3 | TRBV2 | CASSLKTDTIYF | TGTGCCAGCAGTCTTAAGACGGATACCATATATTTT
NA | TRBD2 | TRBJ2-3 | TRBV20-1 | CSAARTSGSIDTQYF | TGCAGTGCGGCCAGGACTAGCGGTAGTATAGATACGCAGTATTTT
NA | NA | TRBJ2-3 | TRBV15 | CATSSRDGGRPTDTQYF | TGTGCCACCAGCTCACGGGATGGGGGGCGCCCCACAGATACGCAGTATTTT
NA | TRBD1 | TRBJ1-2 | TRBV10-3 | CAISDTGTVFYGYTF | TGTGCCATCAGTGATACCGGGACAGTATTCTATGGCTACACCTTC
few | TRBD1 | TRBJ2-7 | TRBV6-6 | CASSDRGRERSYEQYF | TGTGCCAGCAGTGACAGGGGTCGGGAACGTTCCTACGAGCAGTACTTC
few | NA | TRBJ2-3 | TRBV19 | CASRVPGLSTDTQYF | TGTGCCAGTAGGGTGCCGGGCCTAAGCACAGATACGCAGTATTTT
many | TRBD1 | TRBJ1-1 | TRBV5-1 | CASSSRQGGIGTEAFF | TGCGCCAGCAGCTCCCGACAGGGAGGTATCGGCACTGAAGCTTTCTTT
NA | TRBD1 | TRBJ2-6 | TRBV6-6 | CASSLTGTASGANVLTF | TGTGCCAGCAGCCTCACCGGGACAGCTTCTGGGGCCAACGTCCTGACTTTC
NA | NA | TRBJ2-1 | TRBV21-1 | CASSKADGGSYNEQFF | TGTGCCAGCAGCAAAGCGGACGGAGGCTCCTACAATGAGCAGTTCTTC
few | NA | TRBJ2-7 | TRBV29-1 | CSAGGWGSYEQYF | TGCAGCGCTGGAGGCTGGGGGTCCTACGAGCAGTACTTC
few | TRBD2 | TRBJ2-1 | TRBV7-9 | CASSSTSGSEFFEQFF | TGTGCCAGCAGCTCGACTAGCGGGAGTGAATTCTTTGAGCAGTTCTTC
NA | TRBD1 | TRBJ1-1 | TRBV4-2 | CASSQESWRQGLKAFF | TGTGCCAGCAGCCAAGAAAGTTGGAGACAGGGTCTCAAGGCTTTCTTT
NA | NA | TRBJ2-7 | TRBV6-2/TRBV6-3 | CASSALRHYEQYF | TGTGCCAGCAGTGCCCTACGACACTACGAGCAGTACTTC